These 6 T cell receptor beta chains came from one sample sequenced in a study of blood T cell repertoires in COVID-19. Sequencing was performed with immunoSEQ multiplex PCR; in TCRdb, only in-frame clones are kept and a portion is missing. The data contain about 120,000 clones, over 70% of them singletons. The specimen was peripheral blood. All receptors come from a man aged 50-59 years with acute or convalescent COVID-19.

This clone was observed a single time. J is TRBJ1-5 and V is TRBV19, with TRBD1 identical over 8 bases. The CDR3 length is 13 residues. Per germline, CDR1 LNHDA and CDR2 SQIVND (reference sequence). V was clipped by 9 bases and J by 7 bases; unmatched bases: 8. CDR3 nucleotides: TGTGCCAGCCACCAGGGGGCTCGACAGCCCCAGCATTTT. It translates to CASHQGARQPQHF.

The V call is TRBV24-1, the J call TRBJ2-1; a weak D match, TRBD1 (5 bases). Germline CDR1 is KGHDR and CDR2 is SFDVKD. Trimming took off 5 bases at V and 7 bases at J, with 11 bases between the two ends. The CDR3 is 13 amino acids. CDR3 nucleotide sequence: TGTGCCACCAGTGTCTCACAGGTAAATGAGCAGTTCTTC. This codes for CATSVSQVNEQFF.

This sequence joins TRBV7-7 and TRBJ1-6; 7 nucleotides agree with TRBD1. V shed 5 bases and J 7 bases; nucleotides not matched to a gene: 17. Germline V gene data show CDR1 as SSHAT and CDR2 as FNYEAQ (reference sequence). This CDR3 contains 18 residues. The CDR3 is CASSPTRGGDSRNSPLHF. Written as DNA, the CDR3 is TGTGCCAGCAGCCCCACCCGCGGAGGGGACAGTCGGAATTCACCCCTCCACTTT. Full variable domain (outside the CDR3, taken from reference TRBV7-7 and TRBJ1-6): GAGVSQSPRYKVTKRGQDVTLRCDPISSHATLYWYQQALGQGPEFLTYFNYEAQPDKSGLPSDRFSAERPEGSISTLTIQRTEQRDSAMYRCASSPTRGGDSRNSPLHFGNGTRLTVT.

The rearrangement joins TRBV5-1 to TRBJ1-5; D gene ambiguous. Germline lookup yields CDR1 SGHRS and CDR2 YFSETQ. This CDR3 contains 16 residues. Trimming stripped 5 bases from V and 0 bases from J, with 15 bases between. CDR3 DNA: TGCGCCAGCAGGCCTGACACCTCTTATAGCAATCAGCCCCAGCATTTT. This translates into CASRPDTSYSNQPQHF.

CDR3 protein: CASSSGGAGSEKLFF. The CDR3 region has the DNA TGTGCCAGCAGCTCCGGGGGGGCCGGGTCTGAAAAACTGTTTTTT. The V and J genes are TRBV13 and TRBJ1-4; tentative D call: TRBD1 (6 bases). Germline V CDR1 and CDR2: PRHDT, FYEKMQ (reference sequence). The CDR3 contains 15 residues. V dropped 4 bases and J dropped 7 bases, with 16 bases sitting between them.

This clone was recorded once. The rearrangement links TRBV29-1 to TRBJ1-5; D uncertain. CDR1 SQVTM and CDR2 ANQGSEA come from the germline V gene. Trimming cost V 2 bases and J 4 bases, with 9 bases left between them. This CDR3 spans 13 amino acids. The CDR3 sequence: CSVESGVNQPQHF. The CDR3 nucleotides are TGCAGCGTTGAATCCGGGGTTAATCAGCCCCAGCATTTT.